The sequence of this T cell receptor (beta chain) was determined in a study of blood T cell repertoires in COVID-19. Study at large: COVID-19 samples from acute and convalescent phases originated in the United States, Italy and Spain. T cells, B-cell-depleted T cells, or PBMCs provided the cDNA or gDNA that served as material.

This clone appeared once. Original methodology: Estimates of nucleated cell counts were drawn from the amplification of reference gene primers. Assay used: immunoSEQ multiplex PCR; TCRdb lists only in-frame clones, some missing. The DNA was the basis for D and trimming; V, J and clone size are from that table. This table holds roughly 210,000 clones, 88% found once. CDR3 size: 12 residues. The V and J ends lost 5 bases and 5 bases respectively, with 9 bases between them. Germline V gene data show CDR1 as SEHNR and CDR2 as FQNEAQ (reference sequence). The source is a man in his 70s with acute or convalescent COVID-19. The sequenced sample was peripheral blood. The J gene is TRBJ1-2, the V gene TRBV7-9, with TRBD1 as a possible D gene (6 bases). The CDR3 region has the DNA TGTGCCAGCAGCCGGACAGAATATGGCTACACCTTC. It encodes CASSRTEYGYTF.